This T cell receptor (beta chain) comes out of a study of T cells in Graves' hyperthyroidism and ophthalmopathy. The study, taken as a whole, reports: A median approximately 6.8 months before onset, the model predicted ophthalmopathy. The majority of expanded thyroid clonotypes above 0.001 also appeared in blood.

A few counts support this clonotype. Its antigen remains unidentified. The germline V gene encodes CDR1 SGHTA and CDR2 FQGNSA. V was clipped by 1 base and J by 6 bases; unmatched bases: 6. This CDR3 is 16 amino acids long. Amplified regions were TCR beta CDR3 sequences from RNA transcripts. Initially, a first-round RT-PCR of the TCR CDR3 employed the HTBI primer set. A single record per CDR3 protein comes from TCRdb applying MiXCR to the multiplex PCR reads. The sample shows hundreds of thousands of distinct CDR3 sequences, 15% to 20% of them seen only once. Sequencing was done on a sample of blood. The rearrangement uses TRBV7-2 and TRBJ2-3; TRBD2 matches 11 bases. The clonotype was recovered from a woman aged 55-69 years with Graves' ophthalmopathy. The CDR3, as DNA: TGTGCCAGCAGCTTAGATCTAGCGGGAGGATACGATACGCAGTATTTT. Translation gives CASSLDLAGGYDTQYF.